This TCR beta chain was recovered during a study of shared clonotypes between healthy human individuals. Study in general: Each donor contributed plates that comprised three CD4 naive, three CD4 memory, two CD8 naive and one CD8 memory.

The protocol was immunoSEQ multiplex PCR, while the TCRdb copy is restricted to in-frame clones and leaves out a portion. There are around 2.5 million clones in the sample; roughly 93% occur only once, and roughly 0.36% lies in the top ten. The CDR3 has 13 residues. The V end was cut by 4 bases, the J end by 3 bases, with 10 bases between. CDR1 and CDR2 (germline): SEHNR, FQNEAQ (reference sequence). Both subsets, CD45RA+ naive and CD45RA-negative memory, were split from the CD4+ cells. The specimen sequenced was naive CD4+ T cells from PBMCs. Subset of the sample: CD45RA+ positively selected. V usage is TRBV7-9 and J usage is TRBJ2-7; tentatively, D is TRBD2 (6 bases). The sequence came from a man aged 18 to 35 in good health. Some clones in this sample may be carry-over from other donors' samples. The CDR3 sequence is CASSSRDFYEQYF. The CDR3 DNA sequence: TGTGCCAGCAGCTCTCGGGACTTCTACGAGCAGTACTTC.